The TCR beta chain under discussion was sequenced for a study of blood T cell repertoires in COVID-19. About the research overall: Sites across the United States, Italy and Spain contributed samples from acute and convalescent COVID-19. In each case, the material was cDNA or gDNA derived from T cells, B-cell-depleted T cells, or PBMCs.

Authors' analysis steps: Estimation of nucleated cell counts was performed using reference gene primer amplification. The repertoire was sequenced with immunoSEQ multiplex PCR; TCRdb's copy has only in-frame clones and lacks some. V and J calls and clone size come straight from that table; D and trimming were deduced from the DNA. The table lists over 65,000 clones, 86% of them singletons. Seattle patients were enrolled while actively infected and followed longitudinally. The sample was peripheral blood. The TCR was taken from a man older than 75 with COVID-19, enrolled during active disease.

DNA for the CDR3: TGTGCCAGCAGCTTAGTACGTGCAAGGGGAATTCCCTACGAGCAGTACTTC. Protein product: CASSLVRARGIPYEQYF. This chain joins TRBV11-2 and TRBJ2-7; D possibly corresponds to TRBD1 (5 bases). Trimming stripped 1 base from V and 2 bases from J, with 18 bases between. This CDR3 has 17 amino acids. Germline loops: CDR1 SGHAT, CDR2 FQNNGV.